This T cell receptor beta chain was sequenced for a study of blood T cell repertoires in COVID-19. As for the study in general: T cells, B-cell-depleted T cells, or PBMCs provided the cDNA or gDNA that served as material.

Per the original data handling: Researchers report that nucleated cell counts were estimated from reference gene primer amplification. Clones were sequenced by immunoSEQ multiplex PCR, and TCRdb holds only the in-frame ones, with some missing. The V and J calls and clone size come from that table; D and trimming were worked out from the DNA. This sample has 180,000 or so clones, with 89% found just once. The participants were between roughly 18 and 100 years old and came from about two dozen US areas. Germline V CDR1 and CDR2: SGHVS, FQNEAQ. The CDR3 is made up of 15 amino acids. Trimming stripped 1 base from V and 4 bases from J, with 11 bases between.

Sequencing input: PBMCs or T cells enriched from blood (not recorded which). This receptor was taken from a woman aged 40 to 50 with acute COVID-19. V gene TRBV7-8 combines with J gene TRBJ1-3; possibly TRBD1 for D (6 bases). The chain's CDR3 is CASSLVAGAGNTIYF. As DNA, the CDR3 is TGTGCCAGCAGCTTAGTGGCAGGGGCCGGAAACACCATATATTTT. The variable domain in full, completed from reference TRBV7-8 and TRBJ1-3, reads GAGVSQSPRYKVAKRGQDVALRCDPISGHVSLFWYQQALGQGPEFLTYFQNEAQLDKSGLPSDRFFAERPEGSVSTLKIQRTQQEDSAVYLCASSLVAGAGNTIYFGEGSWLTVV.